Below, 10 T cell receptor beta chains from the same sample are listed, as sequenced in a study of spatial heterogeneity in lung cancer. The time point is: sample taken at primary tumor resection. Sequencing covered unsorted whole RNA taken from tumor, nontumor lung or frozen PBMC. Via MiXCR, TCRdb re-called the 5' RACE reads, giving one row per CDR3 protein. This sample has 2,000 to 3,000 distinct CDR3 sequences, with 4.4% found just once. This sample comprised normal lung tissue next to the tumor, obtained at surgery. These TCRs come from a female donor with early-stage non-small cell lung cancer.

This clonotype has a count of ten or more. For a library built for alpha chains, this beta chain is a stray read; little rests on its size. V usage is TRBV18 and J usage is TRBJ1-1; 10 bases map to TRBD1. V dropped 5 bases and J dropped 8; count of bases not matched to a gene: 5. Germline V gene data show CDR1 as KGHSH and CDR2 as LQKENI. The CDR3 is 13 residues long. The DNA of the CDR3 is TGTGCCAGCTCAGACGGACAGGGGGTCGAAGCTTTCTTT. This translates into CASSDGQGVEAFF. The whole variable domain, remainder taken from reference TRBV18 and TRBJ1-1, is NAGVMQNPRHLVRRRGQEARLRCSPMKGHSHVYWYRQLPEEGLKFMVYLQKENIIDESGMPKERFSAEFPKEGPSILRIQQVVRGDSAAYFCASSDGQGVEAFFGQGTRLTVV.

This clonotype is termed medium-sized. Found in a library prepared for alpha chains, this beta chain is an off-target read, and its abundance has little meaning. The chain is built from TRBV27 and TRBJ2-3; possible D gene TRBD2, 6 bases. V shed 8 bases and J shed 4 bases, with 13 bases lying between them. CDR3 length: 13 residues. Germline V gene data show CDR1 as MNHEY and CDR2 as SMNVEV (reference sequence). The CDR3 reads CASRIAVSDTQYF. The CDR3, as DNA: TGTGCCAGCCGAATAGCGGTTTCAGATACGCAGTATTTT.

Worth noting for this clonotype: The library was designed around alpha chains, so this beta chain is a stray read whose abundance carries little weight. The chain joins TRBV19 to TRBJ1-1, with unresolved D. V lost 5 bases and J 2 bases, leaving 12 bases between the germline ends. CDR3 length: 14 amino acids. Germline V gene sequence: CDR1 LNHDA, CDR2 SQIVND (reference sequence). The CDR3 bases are TGTGCCAGTAGTTCCCCCGCAGCAAACACTGAAGCTTTCTTT. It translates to CASSSPAANTEAFF.

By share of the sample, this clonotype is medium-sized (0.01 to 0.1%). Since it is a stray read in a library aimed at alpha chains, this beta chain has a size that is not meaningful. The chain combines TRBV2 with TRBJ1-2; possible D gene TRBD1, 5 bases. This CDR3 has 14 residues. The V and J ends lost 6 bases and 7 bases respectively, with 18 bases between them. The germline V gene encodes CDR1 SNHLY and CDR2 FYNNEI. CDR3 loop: CASSVDSRQGGYTF. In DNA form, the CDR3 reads TGTGCCAGCAGCGTCGACAGTCGTCAGGGTGGCTACACCTTC.

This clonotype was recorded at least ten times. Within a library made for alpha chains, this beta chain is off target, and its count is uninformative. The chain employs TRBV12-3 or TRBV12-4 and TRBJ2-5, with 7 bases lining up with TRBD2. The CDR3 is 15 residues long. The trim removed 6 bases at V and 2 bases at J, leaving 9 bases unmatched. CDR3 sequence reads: CASSPASGGQETQYF. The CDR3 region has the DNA TGTGCCAGCAGCCCCGCCTCCGGGGGGCAAGAGACCCAGTACTTC.

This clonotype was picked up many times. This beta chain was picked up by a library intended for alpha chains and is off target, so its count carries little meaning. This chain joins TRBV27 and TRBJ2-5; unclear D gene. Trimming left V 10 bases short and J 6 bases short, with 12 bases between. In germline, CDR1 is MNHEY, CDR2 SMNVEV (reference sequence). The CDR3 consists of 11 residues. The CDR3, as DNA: TGTGCCACCACGCTGGGTAAGACCCAGTACTTC. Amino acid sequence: CATTLGKTQYF.

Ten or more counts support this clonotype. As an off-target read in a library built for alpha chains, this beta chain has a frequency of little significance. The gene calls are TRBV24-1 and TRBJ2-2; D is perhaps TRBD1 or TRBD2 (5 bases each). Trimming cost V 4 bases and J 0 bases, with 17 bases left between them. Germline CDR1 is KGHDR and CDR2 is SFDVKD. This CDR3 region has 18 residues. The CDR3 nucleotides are TGTGCCACCAGTGACTCCCGGGGCTTTCGGGCGAACACCGGGGAGCTGTTTTTT. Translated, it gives CATSDSRGFRANTGELFF.

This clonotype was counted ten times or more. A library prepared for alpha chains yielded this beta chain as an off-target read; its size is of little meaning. The CDR3 here is CASSLETGTDEKLFF. The DNA for the CDR3 is TGTGCCAGCAGCTTAGAAACCGGGACAGACGAAAAACTGTTTTTT. The chain carries TRBV7-9 and TRBJ1-4, with 7 bases that match TRBD1. V lost 1 base, J lost 8 bases, and 7 bases stayed unmatched. Germline values: CDR1 SEHNR, CDR2 FQNEAQ (reference sequence). This CDR3 is built from 15 residues.

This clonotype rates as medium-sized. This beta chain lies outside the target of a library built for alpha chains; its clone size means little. CDR3 DNA: TGTGCCAGCATGGGGGCAGGTAGCAATCAGCCCCAGCATTTT. Its protein product is CASMGAGSNQPQHF. The genes are TRBV7-3 and TRBJ1-5, with TRBD1 as a possible D gene (6 bases). The length of the CDR3 is 14 residues. Germline values: CDR1 SGHTA, CDR2 FQGTGA. Trimming removed 7 bases from V and 0 bases from J, with 10 bases in between. The full variable domain, with the rest looked up from reference TRBV7-3 and TRBJ1-5, is GAGVSQTPSNKVTEKGKYVELRCDPISGHTALYWYRQSLGQGPEFLIYFQGTGAADDSGLPNDRFFAVRPEGSVSTLKIQRTERGDSAVYLCASMGAGSNQPQHFGDGTRLSIL.

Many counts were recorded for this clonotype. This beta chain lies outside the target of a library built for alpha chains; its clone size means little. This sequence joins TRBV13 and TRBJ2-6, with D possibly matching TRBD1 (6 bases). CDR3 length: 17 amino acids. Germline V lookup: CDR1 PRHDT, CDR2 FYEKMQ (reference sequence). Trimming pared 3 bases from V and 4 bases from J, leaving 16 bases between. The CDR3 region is CASSFNSDSGGANVLTF. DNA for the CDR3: TGTGCCAGCAGCTTCAACTCGGACAGCGGAGGGGCCAACGTCCTGACTTTC.